Listed here is a single TCR beta chain. Its antigen is currently not known. Base qualities were left out, and no much larger clone turns up one base away. The library was built by means of the immunoSEQ multiplex PCR assay. TCRdb mirrors the immuneACCESS table, restricted to in-frame sequences. Some clones are absent from its copies; in checked studies, under half trace to an unresolved V gene, and the reason for the others is unknown. The sample table shows approximately 88,000 clones, and 91% are seen once. The ten largest account for 0.85% to 1% of the sample. This sample was taken from a study of control samples from healthy donors and cancer patients (dated by TCRdb to 2018 to 2021). The germline V gene encodes CDR1 SGHDT and CDR2 YYEEEE. The germline ends are 14 bases apart after V is trimmed by 2 bases and J by 8 bases. CDR3 length: 14 amino acids, cysteine to phenylalanine. The entry retains the CDR3 DNA only, 42 bases that are in frame from base 1.

The sequence came from a woman in her twenties or thirties in good health. The source material was blood. In this chain, TRBV5-6 is recombined with TRBJ2-1; perhaps TRBD2 is the D gene, with 6 bases matching. The nucleotides are TGTGCCAGCAGCTTAACGGGAGCGCCAGATGAGCAGTTCTTC. This sequence encodes CASSLTGAPDEQFF.